A selection of T cell receptor beta chains follows, all from one sample in a study of T cells in Graves' hyperthyroidism and ophthalmopathy. Each CDR3 protein is one row after TCRdb ran MiXCR on the multiplex PCR reads. Among some 360,000 distinct CDR3 sequences, around 13% were seen once, and the ten largest hold approximately 9.9%. Sequencing was carried out using blood. The receptor set was obtained from a woman aged 60-75 years with Graves' hyperthyroidism. Each CDR3 is given with its conserved first and last residue. The order of the fields is D gene, J gene, V gene, clone size, CDR3 DNA, CDR3 protein. A D gene is named only where the DNA matches it firmly. Part of the rows lack a size; the others show once, few, many or a class for expanded clones.

D: TRBD2
J: TRBJ2-2
V: TRBV4-2
size: .
DNA: TGTGCCAGCAGCCGCCGCCGAGGGACTAGCGGGAGGGCAGGGGCCGGGGAGCTGTTTTTT
CDR3: CASSRRRGTSGRAGAGELFF

D: .
J: TRBJ2-1
V: TRBV7-9
size: many
DNA: TGTGCCAGCAGCCCGAGATCAGGGTATGAGCAGTTCTTC
CDR3: CASSPRSGYEQFF

D: TRBD1
J: TRBJ1-1
V: TRBV19
size: few
DNA: TGTGCCAGTAGTAGGAACAGGGGCGGCACTGAAGCTTTCTTT
CDR3: CASSRNRGGTEAFF

D: .
J: TRBJ2-7
V: TRBV7-8
size: many
DNA: TGTGCCAGCAGCGACACCTCCTACGAGCAGTACTTC
CDR3: CASSDTSYEQYF

D: .
J: TRBJ2-3
V: TRBV12-3/TRBV12-4
size: few
DNA: TGTGCCAGCTGTGCCACAGATACGCAGTATTTT
CDR3: CASCATDTQYF

D: .
J: TRBJ2-5
V: TRBV29-1
size: many
DNA: TGCAGCGTTGACGACCGGGTCGGAGAGACCCAGTACTTC
CDR3: CSVDDRVGETQYF

D: .
J: TRBJ1-4
V: TRBV18
size: many
DNA: TGTGCCAGCTCACAGAGCGAGGATGAAAAACTGTTTTTT
CDR3: CASSQSEDEKLFF

D: .
J: TRBJ1-4
V: TRBV6-1
size: few
DNA: TGTGCCAGCAGGGGAGTGGATGAAAAACTGTTTTTT
CDR3: CASRGVDEKLFF

D: .
J: TRBJ1-5
V: TRBV6-1
size: few
DNA: TGTGCCAGCAGTGAAAGGGGACACTTTAGCAATCAGCCCCAGCATTTT
CDR3: CASSERGHFSNQPQHF

D: .
J: TRBJ2-2
V: TRBV6-1
size: many
DNA: TGTGCCAGCTATCTGGGCGGCACCGGGGAGCTGTTTTTT
CDR3: CASYLGGTGELFF

D: TRBD1
J: TRBJ1-1
V: TRBV5-1
size: many
DNA: TGCGCCAGCAGCCCACCTGAGGGGGCGGGGAACACTGAAGCTTTCTTT
CDR3: CASSPPEGAGNTEAFF

D: .
J: TRBJ1-5
V: TRBV29-1
size: few
DNA: TGCAGCGTTAAGGGTACAGGCAATCAGCCCCAGCATTTT
CDR3: CSVKGTGNQPQHF

D: .
J: TRBJ2-7
V: TRBV11-2
size: many
DNA: TGTGCCAGCAGCTTAGATGTGGTAGGCGAGCAGTACTTC
CDR3: CASSLDVVGEQYF

D: .
J: TRBJ1-2
V: TRBV27
size: many
DNA: TGTGCCAGCAGTTTATCGCGGGGTCTAGACTATGGCTACACCTTC
CDR3: CASSLSRGLDYGYTF

D: .
J: TRBJ1-4
V: TRBV28
size: many
DNA: TGTGCCAGCAGTCTGACCGGGACGGGGAGAGAAAAACTGTTTTTT
CDR3: CASSLTGTGREKLFF

D: TRBD1
J: TRBJ2-7
V: TRBV20-1
size: .
DNA: TGCAGTGCACCGGACAGGGACTACGAGCAGTACTTC
CDR3: CSAPDRDYEQYF

D: .
J: TRBJ2-5
V: TRBV7-6
size: many
DNA: TGTGCCAGCAGCTTAGCGGGGACCCAGTACTTC
CDR3: CASSLAGTQYF

D: TRBD2
J: TRBJ2-7
V: TRBV12-3/TRBV12-4
size: many
DNA: TGTGCCAGCAGTCATAGCGGGAGTGGCCTCACCTACGAGCAGTACTTC
CDR3: CASSHSGSGLTYEQYF

D: .
J: TRBJ2-3
V: TRBV28
size: many
DNA: TGTGCCAGCAAGAGTCAGGGCACAGATACGCAGTATTTT
CDR3: CASKSQGTDTQYF

D: .
J: TRBJ1-4
V: TRBV30
size: few
DNA: TGTGCCTGGAGTGTAGGTAGTCACAATGAAAAACTGTTTTTT
CDR3: CAWSVGSHNEKLFF

D: TRBD1
J: TRBJ1-4
V: TRBV5-1
size: many
DNA: TGCGCCAGCAGCTCGGGTAGAGGGACAGGGGTTGAAAAACTGTTTTTT
CDR3: CASSSGRGTGVEKLFF

D: .
J: TRBJ2-5
V: TRBV2
size: many
DNA: TGTGCCAGCCAGACAGAAGAGACCCAGTACTTC
CDR3: CASQTEETQYF

D: .
J: TRBJ1-1
V: TRBV25-1
size: few
DNA: TGTGCCAGCAGCCATGAGGGGGGATTGAACACTGAAGCTTTCTTT
CDR3: CASSHEGGLNTEAFF

D: TRBD1
J: TRBJ2-7
V: TRBV24-1
size: .
DNA: TGTGCCACCAGTGACACCAAGGGACAGGTCAACGGAGAGCAGTACTTC
CDR3: CATSDTKGQVNGEQYF

D: .
J: TRBJ2-7
V: TRBV7-9
size: many
DNA: TGTGCCAGCAGTTCGGACACCAACTACGAGCAGTACTTC
CDR3: CASSSDTNYEQYF